This TCR beta chain was captured in a study of cytomegalovirus exposure and HLA in healthy donors (dated by TCRdb to about 2017). General notes on the study: In an earlier analysis of some 610 of the donors, 276 Gb of sequence data and approximately 120 million unique TCR beta sequences from 180 million or so T cells were reported. To predict cytomegalovirus infection status, the study combined high-throughput TCR immunosequencing, statistical association of individual TCRs with disease status, and machine learning. In a later genetic analysis, genome-wide SNP genotypes for about three fifths of the roughly 670 donors were used, and that subset was treated as a discovery cohort. An earlier analysis of 587 of the donors applied high-throughput TCR beta sequencing to assess whether each TCR beta V gene segment acted as functional or pseudogenic. HLA typing covered class I and class II loci at four-digit resolution. The aim of the study was to test whether cataloging public T cell receptors could identify signatures of past pathogen exposure. Donor age, sex, ethnicity and CMV serostatus were compiled together with the repertoire data. About five DR-DQ haplotypes were treated as single units for association and clustering because of strong linkage in the cohort. Of the roughly 400 genotyped donors, approximately 81% were placed in the genetic ancestry cluster associated with self-reported Caucasian donors. In addition to the first cohort of roughly 670 subjects, a separate validation cohort of around 110 different subjects was used. To study patterns of TCR occurrence, a later analysis re-analyzed previously published TCR beta repertoires from several hundred donors and added high-resolution HLA genotyping. Around 320 gigabases of sequencing data and 70 million to 100 million unique TCR sequences were included in an early release covering roughly 600 HLA-typed donors. Every discovery cohort repertoire had been produced on one sequencing platform. Typing coverage differed by locus: A, B, C, DRB1 and DQB1 were typed in roughly 620-630 donors, DQA1 in about 560, DPA1 in around 580, and DPB1 in 400 to 490. Rather than drawing on any new phenotypic data, the later analysis identified candidate immune exposures from TCR beta sequences and the way those sequences occurred across donors. The study used immunosequencing to profile the T cell repertoires of approximately 630 subjects and linked those repertoires to cytomegalovirus serostatus. Across roughly 420 genotyped donors of the cohort, an average of about 240,000 unique TCR beta nucleotide sequences per donor were sequenced, and roughly 18% of those sequences were non-productive. Study-wide conclusions, independent of this receptor: Cytomegalovirus status was reported to be diagnosed by the classifier with high specificity and sensitivity in both the original and validation cohorts. In this cohort, only TCR beta chains were sequenced, and detectable features were limited by the absence of alpha or paired-chain data. Strong co-occurrence of HLA alleles, especially DR and DQ, made assigning TCR associations to individual alleles difficult. The 87-base-pair reads could not distinguish some IMGT-functional V segments, including TRBV6-2 and TRBV6-3, so those segments were excluded. Sequencing depth was assumed to be roughly uniform across donors in the presence/absence analyses, though that assumption may not hold. According to a later analysis, most CMV-associated TCR beta chains appeared to be HLA-restricted, and the HLA associations seemed to be driven largely by CMV exposure. In the study, some 160 TCR beta chains were listed as associated with cytomegalovirus. In a later analysis, HLA-associated TCR beta chains showed more clonal expansion and lower generation probabilities than non-associated chains that were equally common. Most TCR sequences were observed very rarely across donors, whereas some public TCRs were present in many individuals. Because counts were too low, around 18 rarely observed V segments, including chromosome 9 orphons, were left out of the earlier analysis of about 500 of the donors. At a false discovery rate of 0.05, a later analysis linked 15,000 to 20,000 TCR beta sequences to specific HLA alleles. Linkage disequilibrium might explain the correlated functional status among segregating V segments, but an unknown experimental factor could not be excluded. Compared with the approximately 670-donor mean, donors in an Asian-associated ancestry cluster had fewer N-insertions in productive TCRs, according to a later genetic analysis. Because HLA typing was unavailable for some donors at each locus, only the typed subset was used in association tests. In vitro tests confirmed that three of the cytomegalovirus-associated TCR beta chains recognize cytomegalovirus antigens. A later analysis reported that several top co-occurrence clusters appeared linked to parvovirus B19, influenza, CMV and Epstein-Barr virus. A further reported finding was that TCR beta sequences accurately predicted the HLA-A and HLA-B alleles for most subjects in the first cohort. A cluster of highly shared sequence variants was judged likely to be a technical artifact of the sequencing pipeline. An earlier analysis of roughly 570 of the donors showed that most TCR beta V segments appeared in productive rearrangements either about 87% or about 30% of the time, which broadly matched IMGT annotations. CMV serostatus was the only immune exposure information available for the cohort. In a later genetic analysis, a missense DCLRE1C variant was associated with V-gene and J-gene trimming of TCR beta chains, and the association was replicated in an independent cohort. The authors suggested that the approach could potentially be extended to other disease states and immunological phenotypes. According to a later analysis, TCR association rates differed among HLA loci, with DRB1 alleles showing the most associated TCRs and HLA-C alleles showing the fewest.

The library relied on the immunoSEQ multiplex PCR assay. For the multiplex PCR, a mixture combining 60 forward primers for TCR Vbeta segments and 13 reverse primers for TCR Jbeta segments was used. A multiplex PCR assay on genomic DNA amplified the CDR3 region of rearranged TCR beta genes. Amplified TCR beta libraries were sequenced as 87-base-pair reads on the Illumina HiSeq System. Turning to the authors' computational methods: In a later analysis, around 80 million unique TCR beta chains were counted across the roughly 670 repertoires, and about 10 million of these chains were shared by at least two donors. Raw reads were error-corrected and collapsed into unique sequences by a nearest-neighbor algorithm in which closely related sequences were merged to remove PCR and sequencing errors. Alignment of CDR3 sequences to IMGT reference sequences was used to assign V, D and J gene segments. For a sequence to be retained, at least a six-nucleotide match to both a V gene segment and a J gene segment was required. A rearrangement counted as productive if the CDR3 had no stop codons and remained in frame with V and J, and every other rearrangement counted as non-productive. Following IMGT convention, CDR3 was defined as the stretch from the second conserved V-encoded cysteine up to the conserved J-encoded phenylalanine. The earlier analysis of about 560 of the donors excluded any sequence lacking an unambiguous match to a single V gene segment. In an earlier analysis of 500 to 750 of the donors, V segments were called functional above 56.7% productive rearrangements and were called segregating when the between-donor standard deviation exceeded 5%. A statistical classification framework was built to diagnose cytomegalovirus status from the catalog of TCR beta chain sequences. In a later analysis, V and J genes were assigned by comparing TCR nucleotide sequences against IMGT/GENE-DB human TR gene sequences. In a later analysis, CDR3 sequences and most-parsimonious VDJ recombination scenarios were assigned using the TCRdist pipeline. In a later analysis, each TCR beta chain was defined by its CDR3 amino acid sequence together with its V-gene family, and reads lacking a unique V-gene family were excluded. In a later analysis, 550 to 650 highly shared, low-generation-probability nucleotide sequences were removed to address suspected cross-contamination and a sequencing artifact. For each public chain, a later analysis derived a clonal expansion index from normalized ranks of inferred template counts within each repertoire. Generation probabilities in a later analysis came from a VDJ recombination model fitted to out-of-frame rearrangements, and those results were checked against IGoR. In a later analysis, hypergeometric tests were used to score TCR-TCR, TCR-HLA and TCR-CMV co-occurrence, with a repertoire-size bias correction applied to TCR pairs. False discovery rates were estimated in a later analysis by permuting HLA or CMV assignments 20 times. In a later analysis, co-occurring TCRs were grouped with DBSCAN, and TCRdist sequence similarity was added when clustering was performed within HLA-allele-positive subsets. Co-occurrence clustering excluded repertoires with fewer than 30,000 or more than 120,000 public chains, plus five with anomalous nucleotide sharing. The source is immuneACCESS, and TCRdb retained only in-frame sequences with V and J called. Part of the clones is not carried over; for the studies checked, unresolved V genes explain less than half of this, and the remainder is unexplained. Clone size and V and J calls were adopted from that table, with D and trimming inferred from the DNA. This sample is represented by about 180,000 clones; roughly 82% of them were singletons. Jointly, the top ten make up 1.5% of the sample.

Trimming removed 2 bases from V and 10 bases from J; the gene matches leave 8 bases unexplained. CDR1 MNHEY and CDR2 SMNVEV are derived from the germline V gene (reference sequence). The CDR3 covers 14 residues, taking in both the cysteine and the phenylalanine. Kept here is only the CDR3 DNA, which spans 42 bases and is read in frame from base 1. The cohort comprised 710 or so healthy bone marrow donors. All cohort members were sampled while nominally healthy, although unrecorded immune exposures were likely present. The donor tested CMV seronegative and was one of the 352 seronegative cohort members. A peripheral blood sample was collected from each donor, and TCR beta sequencing was performed on peripheral blood mononuclear cells. Genomic DNA extraction from the blood cell samples was performed with the Qiagen DNeasy Blood Extraction Kit. This clone has just a few counts. Its antigen is not yet known. One base away there is no much larger clone; base qualities are not given.

What was sequenced was PBMCs. The TCR sequence derives from a middle-aged man in good health and CMV-seronegative. This chain is built from TRBV27 and TRBJ1-5, with 7 bases in between that match TRBD1. The CDR3 protein: CASSLEGADYPQHF. The nucleotide sequence is TGTGCCAGCAGTTTAGAGGGGGCCGACTATCCCCAGCATTTT.